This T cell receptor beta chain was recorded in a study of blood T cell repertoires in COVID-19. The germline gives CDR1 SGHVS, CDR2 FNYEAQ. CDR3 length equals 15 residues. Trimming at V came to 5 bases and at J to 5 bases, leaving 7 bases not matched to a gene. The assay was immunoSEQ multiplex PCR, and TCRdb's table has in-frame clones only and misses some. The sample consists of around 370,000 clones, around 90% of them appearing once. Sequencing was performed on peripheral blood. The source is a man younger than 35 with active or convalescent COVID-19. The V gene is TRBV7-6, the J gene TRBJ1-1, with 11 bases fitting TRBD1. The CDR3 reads CASSLRGQGATEAFF. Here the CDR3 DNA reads TGTGCCAGCAGCCTAAGAGGACAGGGGGCAACTGAAGCTTTCTTT. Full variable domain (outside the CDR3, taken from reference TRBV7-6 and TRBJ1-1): GAGVSQSPRYKVTKRGQDVALRCDPISGHVSLYWYRQALGQGPEFLTYFNYEAQQDKSGLPNDRFSAERPEGSISTLTIQRTEQRDSAMYRCASSLRGQGATEAFFGQGTRLTVV.